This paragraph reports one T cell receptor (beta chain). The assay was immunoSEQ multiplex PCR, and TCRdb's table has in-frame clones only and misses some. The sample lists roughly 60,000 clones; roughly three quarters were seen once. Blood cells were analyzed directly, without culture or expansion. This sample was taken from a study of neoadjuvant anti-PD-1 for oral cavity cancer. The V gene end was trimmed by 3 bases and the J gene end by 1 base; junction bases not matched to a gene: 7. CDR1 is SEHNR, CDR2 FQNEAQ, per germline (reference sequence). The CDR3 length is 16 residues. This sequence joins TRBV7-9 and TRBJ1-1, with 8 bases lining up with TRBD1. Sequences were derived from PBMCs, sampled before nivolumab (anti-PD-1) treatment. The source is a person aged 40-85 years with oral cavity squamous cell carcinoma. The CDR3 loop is CASSFSRTGPNTEAFF. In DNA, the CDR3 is TGTGCCAGCAGCTTCTCACGGACAGGGCCGAACACTGAAGCTTTCTTT.